The 24 T cell receptor beta chains reported below all come from one sample, sequenced in a study of identical twins (dated by TCRdb to the mid-2010s). The receptor library was made with 5' RACE. Instrument used: Illumina HiSeq 2000. The public reads were reprocessed in TCRdb via fastp at Q25 and MiXCR, keeping in-frame beta chains. When rows share a CDR3 protein, they turn into one entry using the most common DNA and genes. This sample lists 450,000 or so distinct CDR3 sequences; 13% to 15% were detected once. Together, the top ten hold over 0.5% of the sample. These data are also associated with another study on yellow fever vaccine responses in identical twins.

Sequencing input: CD4+ T cells sorted from blood. These receptors were taken from a woman between 18 and 29 years old in good health.

The chain uses TRBV5-1 and TRBJ2-2; the match to TRBD1 covers 10 bases. The germline V gene has CDR1 SGHRS and CDR2 YFSETQ. The V gene end was trimmed by 2 bases and the J gene end by 4 bases; junction bases not matched to a gene: 2. This CDR3 spans 15 amino acids. Written as DNA, the CDR3 is TGCGCCAGCAGCTTCGGACAGGGGGGCACCGGGGAGCTGTTTTTT. Its translation: CASSFGQGGTGELFF.

This clonotype was picked up many times. The chain recombines TRBV29-1 with TRBJ1-3; no clear D gene. Trimming took 6 bases from V and 0 from J, leaving 9 bases between them. Looked up from germline, CDR1 is SQVTM and CDR2 is ANQGSEA. This CDR3 region has 13 residues. The CDR3 reads CSVGLSSGNTIYF. The DNA for the CDR3 is TGCAGCGTCGGACTCAGCTCTGGAAACACCATATATTTT.

This clonotype has more than one count but fewer than ten. The V gene is TRBV4-3, the J gene TRBJ2-5; possibly TRBD1 or TRBD2 for D (5 bases each). The V end was cut by 0 bases, the J end by 7 bases, with 6 bases between. The CDR3 length is 12 residues. Germline CDR1 and CDR2: LGHNA and YSLEER. The CDR3 region has the DNA TGCGCCAGCAGCCAAGATGGGGGGACCCAGTACTTC. Its protein is CASSQDGGTQYF.

This rearrangement joins TRBV28 to TRBJ2-7; 10 bases align to TRBD1. Germline trimming cut 7 bases from V and 0 bases from J; bases unmatched to any gene: 18. CDR3 length: 19 amino acids. The V gene's germline CDR1 is MDHEN and CDR2 SYDVKM. The CDR3 nucleotides read TGTGCCAGCACCCCAACCGGGACAGGGGTAAGCGGGAGCTCCTACGAGCAGTACTTC. Protein sequence: CASTPTGTGVSGSSYEQYF.

The sample holds a few counts of this clonotype. This chain uses TRBV5-1 with TRBJ2-1; TRBD2 matches at 9 bases. This CDR3 region has 18 residues. V was clipped by 2 bases and J by 3 bases; unmatched bases: 12. Germline CDR1 reads SGHRS; CDR2 reads YFSETQ. The CDR3 region is CASSFGAVRRGGYNEQFF. The CDR3 bases are TGCGCCAGCAGCTTCGGGGCCGTGAGGCGGGGGGGCTACAATGAGCAGTTCTTC.

V usage is TRBV2 and J usage is TRBJ2-1, with 14 bases lining up with TRBD2. V lost 3 bases to trimming and J lost 10 bases; unmatched junction nucleotides: 5. The CDR3 has 15 residues. The germline V gene encodes CDR1 SNHLY and CDR2 FYNNEI. The CDR3 loop reads CASSETSGGASEQFF. In DNA form, the CDR3 reads TGTGCCAGCAGTGAGACTAGCGGGGGGGCCTCAGAGCAGTTCTTC.

J is TRBJ1-1 and V is TRBV28; 9 bases map to TRBD1. Germline loops: CDR1 MDHEN, CDR2 SYDVKM. This CDR3 is built from 12 residues. V shed 10 bases and J 7 bases; nucleotides not matched to a gene: 7. The CDR3 DNA sequence: TGTGCCACCATCGGGGACAGGGTTGAAGCTTTCTTT. As protein: CATIGDRVEAFF.

This clonotype was counted ten times or more. V and J are TRBV29-1 and TRBJ1-5; 9 nucleotides align to TRBD1. The CDR3 consists of 13 residues. The V and J ends lost 6 bases and 5 bases, in that order; junction bases with no gene match: 5. The germline V gene encodes CDR1 SQVTM and CDR2 ANQGSEA. CDR3 amino acids: CSVQGQGDQPQHF. The CDR3 DNA is TGCAGCGTACAGGGACAGGGTGATCAGCCCCAGCATTTT.

Of note for this clonotype: The junction differs from germline at one of its ends, possibly a read error. The chain combines TRBV7-8 with TRBJ1-6; tentative D call: TRBD1 (5 bases). The CDR3 sequence is 14 residues long. Per germline, CDR1 SGHVS and CDR2 FQNEAQ. Here the CDR3 reads CASSYGGGGSPLLF. CDR3 DNA sequence: TGTGCCAGCAGCTATGGTGGGGGGGGGTCACCCCTCCTCTTT.

This clonotype was detected only a few times. The chain joins TRBV6-1 to TRBJ1-1; D gene uncertain. V was trimmed by 7 bases and J by 3 bases, leaving 12 bases between them. Germline V gene data show CDR1 as MNHNS and CDR2 as SASEGT. The CDR3 spans 13 residues. DNA for the CDR3: TGTGCCAGCAAGACCTTGTCAGACACTGAAGCTTTCTTT. Translating it yields CASKTLSDTEAFF.

This clonotype was seen ten or more times. The chain has TRBV9 and TRBJ1-3; 7 bases align to TRBD1. CDR1 and CDR2 (germline): SGDLS, YYNGEE. Losses at the gene ends were 4 bases for V and 2 bases for J; bases not matched to a gene: 3. The CDR3 spans 14 residues. For the CDR3, the DNA is TGTGCCAGCAGCTCGACAGGGACTGGAAACACCATATATTTT. It yields the protein CASSSTGTGNTIYF. Using reference TRBV9 and TRBJ1-3 for the parts outside the CDR3, the full variable domain is DSGVTQTPKHLITATGQRVTLRCSPRSGDLSVYWYQQSLDQGLQFLIQYYNGEERAKGNILERFSAQQFPDLHSELNLSSLELGDSALYFCASSSTGTGNTIYFGEGSWLTVV.

This clonotype occurred many times. The chain couples TRBV15 to TRBJ2-5, with D uncertain. This CDR3 is built from 19 residues. Germline V lookup: CDR1 LNHNV, CDR2 YYDKDF (reference sequence). Trimming removed 3 bases from V and 3 bases from J, with 26 bases in between. In DNA form, the CDR3 reads TGTGCCACCAGCAGGATCCACTCCCTTTCCATGACTTTTAAAGAGACCCAGTACTTC. This codes for CATSRIHSLSMTFKETQYF.

There are a few counts of this clonotype. This chain connects TRBV3-1 to TRBJ2-3; no definite D call. V was pared by 5 bases and J by 6 bases, with 9 bases between. The germline gives CDR1 LGHDT, CDR2 YNNKEL (reference sequence). The CDR3 has 12 residues. The CDR3 sequence is CASSAFDDTQYF. The CDR3 coding sequence is TGTGCCAGCAGCGCGTTCGATGATACGCAGTATTTT.

The chain carries TRBV7-2 and TRBJ2-4, with no clear D. The V gene's germline CDR1 is SGHTA and CDR2 FQGNSA. Trimming pared 5 bases from V and 5 bases from J, leaving 7 bases between. The CDR3 spans 12 residues. In DNA form, the CDR3 reads TGTGCCAGCAGCCGGGCCGAAAACATTCAGTACTTC. Translated: CASSRAENIQYF.

This sequence joins TRBV5-1 and TRBJ2-5; 8 bases are shared with TRBD1. Germline CDR1 reads SGHRS; CDR2 reads YFSETQ. V dropped 4 bases and J dropped 5; count of bases not matched to a gene: 13. The CDR3 totals 16 residues. The CDR3 DNA is TGCGCCAGCAGCCCCAATTTAGGACAGGGAAGGGAGACCCAGTACTTC. Translated: CASSPNLGQGRETQYF.

The chain has TRBV15 and TRBJ2-3, with TRBD2 matching 13 bases. There are 19 residues in the CDR3. Looked up from germline, CDR1 is LNHNV and CDR2 is YYDKDF (reference sequence). With V trimmed by 1 base and J by 6 bases, 13 bases remained unmatched. CDR3 bases: TGTGCCACCAGCAGAGCCACCGGGACTAGCGGGAAGGGAGTCGATACGCAGTATTTT. This gives the protein CATSRATGTSGKGVDTQYF. Based on the CDR3 plus reference TRBV15 and TRBJ2-3, the full variable domain is DAMVIQNPRYQVTQFGKPVTLSCSQTLNHNVMYWYQQKSSQAPKLLFHYYDKDFNNEADTPDNFQSRRPNTSFCFLDIRSPGLGDTAMYLCATSRATGTSGKGVDTQYFGPGTRLTVL.

This clonotype was seen only once. The chain has TRBV18 and TRBJ2-3, with D maybe TRBD1 (5 bases). CDR3 length: 12 residues. The V end was cut by 3 bases, the J end by 11 bases, with 12 bases between. Germline assignment: CDR1 KGHSH and CDR2 LQKENI. The CDR3 region has the DNA TGTGCCAGCTCACCCTCAGGGTTTATGCAGTATTTT. Translation: CASSPSGFMQYF.

This sequence joins TRBV4-2 and TRBJ2-5, with D possibly matching TRBD2 (6 bases). The V and J ends lost 0 bases and 4 bases respectively, with 9 bases between them. Germline V gene data show CDR1 as LGHNA and CDR2 as YNFKEQ. The CDR3 is 14 residues long. The CDR3 is CASSQDRDSETQYF. In nucleotides, the CDR3 is TGTGCCAGCAGCCAAGACCGGGACTCAGAGACCCAGTACTTC.

J is TRBJ2-7 and V is TRBV4-1; 9 bases line up with TRBD1. The CDR3 runs to 16 residues. V trimming: 1 base; J trimming: 3 bases; junction bases outside the gene matches: 7. CDR1 and CDR2 from the germline V gene are MGHRA and YSYEKL. The CDR3 nucleotides read TGCGCCAGCAGCCAAGTGACTCGGGACAGGGACTACGAGCAGTACTTC. Residues: CASSQVTRDRDYEQYF.

This clonotype occurred a few times. The chain couples TRBV10-3 to TRBJ2-5; no definite D call. V was clipped by 0 bases and J by 6 bases, with 8 bases between them. Germline V gene data show CDR1 as ENHRY and CDR2 as SYGVKD. This CDR3 spans 13 amino acids. CDR3 bases: TGTGCCATCAGTGAGTCAGGGCCGAAGACCCAGTACTTC. Protein product: CAISESGPKTQYF.

This clonotype was seen more than once but under ten times. CDR3 loop: CASSLRGESAIFEQFF. The CDR3 DNA is TGTGCCAGCAGCTTAAGGGGGGAGTCCGCTATTTTTGAGCAGTTCTTC. The gene calls are TRBV7-3 and TRBJ2-1; D perhaps matches TRBD2 (6 bases). Trimming pared 1 base from V and 9 bases from J, leaving 19 bases between. This CDR3 region has 16 residues. Germline V gene data show CDR1 as SGHTA and CDR2 as FQGTGA.

The chain couples TRBV7-8 to TRBJ2-7, with 7 bases identical to TRBD1. This CDR3 is 13 amino acids long. The trim removed 2 bases at V and 6 bases at J, leaving 4 bases unmatched. Germline loops: CDR1 SGHVS, CDR2 FQNEAQ. CDR3 loop: CASSLIGGIEQYF. CDR3 bases: TGTGCCAGCAGCTTAATAGGGGGCATCGAGCAGTACTTC.

The rearrangement joins TRBV6-1 to TRBJ2-2; D perhaps matches TRBD2 (5 bases). The CDR3 is 14 amino acids. V was cut by 2 bases and J by 6 bases, with 10 bases left in between. Germline-derived CDR1 and CDR2 are MNHNS and SASEGT. The CDR3 loop reads CASSELAGPGELFF. CDR3 nucleotides: TGTGCCAGCAGTGAATTGGCGGGCCCCGGGGAGCTGTTTTTT.

The table lists this clonotype with a few counts. This chain connects TRBV11-2 to TRBJ2-4; the D gene is possibly TRBD2 (7 bases). Germline V lookup: CDR1 SGHAT, CDR2 FQNNGV. This CDR3 has 17 amino acids. V was shortened by 2 bases and J by 3 bases, with 17 bases between the two germline ends. The CDR3 DNA sequence: TGTGCCAGCAGCTTAATAGCCGGGGGGCAATACAAAAACATTCAGTACTTC. Translating it yields CASSLIAGGQYKNIQYF.